A single count supports the clone carrying this T cell receptor (beta chain). This specimen belongs to a study of blood T cell repertoires in COVID-19. The CDR3 runs to 15 residues. Trimming removed 3 bases from V and 3 bases from J, with 14 bases in between. Germline V gives CDR1 DFQATT, CDR2 SNEGSKA (reference sequence). Libraries were prepared by immunoSEQ multiplex PCR; TCRdb keeps only in-frame clonotypes and omits some of them. The repertoire has about 150,000 clones, around 90% of them found once; the top ten carry roughly 4%. This sequence joins TRBV20-1 and TRBJ2-2; possibly TRBD1 for D (6 bases). Material for sequencing was PBMCs or T cells enriched from blood (not recorded which). This clonotype originated in a woman in her 40s who had been exposed to COVID-19. The CDR3 here is CSASARQAHTGELFF. The CDR3 nucleotides are TGCAGTGCTAGTGCTCGACAGGCCCACACCGGGGAGCTGTTTTTT.